The 24 T cell receptor beta chains reported below all come from one sample, sequenced in a study of Ad26.COV2.S vaccination and SARS-CoV-2 variants. The method was immunoSEQ multiplex PCR; TCRdb's version includes in-frame clones alone and lacks a portion of them. The sample has over 350,000 clones; more than 85% are singletons. Treatment defined: roughly 19 received Ad26.COV2.S at low or high dose, single or two shots; 5 received placebo; per-sample allocation not given. At day 63 after the first vaccine or placebo injection, samples were drawn. Sequencing was performed on peripheral blood, taken in a trial of Ad26.COV2.S vaccine versus placebo. All receptors come from a person aged 18-65 years who received the Ad26.COV2.S COVID-19 vaccine or a placebo.

This clone was recorded a few times. The chain links TRBV5-6 to TRBJ2-7; the D call may be TRBD1 or TRBD2 (5 bases each). The CDR3 contains 13 residues. The V end lost 4 bases, the J end lost 2 bases, and 10 bases lay between the germline ends. Germline V gene data show CDR1 as SGHDT and CDR2 as YYEEEE. The CDR3 coding sequence is TGTGCCAGCAGCACCAGGGAGACCTACGAGCAGTACTTC. Translating gives CASSTRETYEQYF.

J is TRBJ2-3 and V is TRBV5-6; no reliable D call. Trimming took 1 base from V and 0 from J, leaving 6 bases between them. Germline V CDR1 and CDR2: SGHDT, YYEEEE. The CDR3 runs to 14 residues. The chain's CDR3 is CASSLSGSTDTQYF. CDR3 DNA: TGTGCCAGCAGCTTGTCCGGGAGCACAGATACGCAGTATTTT.

The count of this clone is one. The gene calls are TRBV4-2 and TRBJ2-1, with TRBD2 matching 9 bases. CDR1 and CDR2 from the germline V gene are LGHNA and YNFKEQ. The CDR3 totals 19 residues. J lost 5 bases, V lost 0 bases, and 14 bases had no gene match. As DNA, the CDR3 is TGTGCCAGCAGCCAAGAACCCCTCCCTGGCGGGGGGGCTAACAATGAGCAGTTCTTC. Translating gives CASSQEPLPGGGANNEQFF.

The chain is built from TRBV7-9 and TRBJ1-5; 9 bases fit TRBD1. Unmatched junction bases numbered 6, after V lost 4 bases and J lost 5 bases. From germline, CDR1 is SEHNR and CDR2 FQNEAQ (reference sequence). The CDR3 runs 15 residues. CDR3 in amino acids: CASSSSGQGYQPQHF. CDR3 DNA sequence: TGTGCCAGCAGCTCTTCGGGACAGGGTTATCAGCCCCAGCATTTT.

The gene calls are TRBV11-3 and TRBJ2-1, with a possible D match to TRBD2 (5 bases). The CDR3 is made up of 13 amino acids. Trimming cost V 5 bases and J 9 bases, with 14 bases left between them. Germline loops: CDR1 SGHNT, CDR2 YENEEA. The CDR3 sequence: CASSPFIEGEQFF. The CDR3 coding sequence is TGTGCCAGCAGCCCCTTCATCGAGGGTGAGCAGTTCTTC.

V and J are TRBV5-4 and TRBJ2-2, with a tentative D call TRBD2 (6 bases). CDR1 is SGHNT, CDR2 YYREEE, per germline (reference sequence). Trimming pared 4 bases from V and 1 base from J, leaving 14 bases between. This CDR3 is built from 16 residues. The CDR3 spells CASSATPGLNTGELFF. The CDR3 DNA reads as TGTGCCAGCAGCGCCACCCCGGGACTGAACACCGGGGAGCTGTTTTTT.

CDR3 region: CASSSLDPGGYGYTF. The CDR3 DNA is TGTGCCAGCAGTTCGCTTGACCCGGGGGGCTATGGCTACACCTTC. The rearrangement links TRBV6-5 to TRBJ1-2; weak D call: TRBD1 (5 bases). Trimming removed 4 bases from V and 4 bases from J, with 16 bases in between. Germline V gene lookup returns CDR1 MNHEY and CDR2 SVGAGI. The CDR3 is 15 amino acids.

This clone was found a few times. V gene TRBV6-5 combines with J gene TRBJ1-1, with D maybe TRBD1 (5 bases). This CDR3 has 14 amino acids. Germline loops: CDR1 MNHEY, CDR2 SVGAGI. V was trimmed by 6 bases and J by 3 bases, leaving 14 bases between them. The CDR3 DNA is TGTGCCAGCAGGGGTAACAGGATACACACTGAAGCTTTCTTT. This gives the protein CASRGNRIHTEAFF.

J is TRBJ1-5 and V is TRBV27; the D is unclear. The CDR3 runs to 14 residues. V lost 3 bases and J 5 bases, leaving 11 bases between the germline ends. CDR1 and CDR2 from the germline V gene are MNHEY and SMNVEV (reference sequence). CDR3 sequence (DNA): TGTGCCAGCAGTTTGAAAGGAAGGGATCAGCCCCAGCATTTT. It specifies CASSLKGRDQPQHF.

Comment on this clone: This same CDR3 is encoded by further DNA sequences in the sample. The chain employs TRBV7-6 and TRBJ2-1; 12 nucleotides match TRBD2. The CDR3 has 16 residues. Germline V lookup: CDR1 SGHVS, CDR2 FNYEAQ. The V segment lost 4 bases and the J segment 2 bases; nucleotides outside the gene matches: 3. CDR3 bases: TGTGCCAGCAGCTCCCTAGCGGGGGGGACCTACAATGAGCAGTTCTTC. It is translated as CASSSLAGGTYNEQFF.

The V gene is TRBV7-9, the J gene TRBJ1-5; a possible D gene is TRBD1 (6 bases). Germline lookup yields CDR1 SEHNR and CDR2 FQNEAQ (reference sequence). Deletions cut 4 bases from V and 7 bases from J, with 14 bases between. This CDR3 spans 14 amino acids. CDR3 loop: CASSSSGEGQPQHF. CDR3 DNA sequence: TGTGCCAGCAGCTCCTCAGGGGAGGGCCAGCCCCAGCATTTT.

V gene TRBV6-5 combines with J gene TRBJ2-7, with 10 bases fitting TRBD1. The germline gives CDR1 MNHEY, CDR2 SVGAGI. The CDR3 has 15 residues. Losses at the gene ends were 5 bases for V and 4 bases for J; bases not matched to a gene: 8. The CDR3 DNA reads TGTGCCAGCAGTACCGGGACAGGGGCCCCTTACGAGCAGTACTTC. Its protein is CASSTGTGAPYEQYF.

The V and J genes are TRBV4-1 and TRBJ1-6; D remains ambiguous. The CDR3 runs 15 residues. CDR1 and CDR2 (germline): MGHRA, YSYEKL. The ends were cut back, 2 bases at V and 1 base at J, with 6 bases in the middle. The chain's CDR3 is CASSQTGSYNSPLHF. The CDR3 region has the DNA TGCGCCAGCAGCCAAACGGGGTCCTATAATTCACCCCTCCACTTT.

This clone was counted once. The chain uses TRBV20-1 and TRBJ2-5; D is unresolved. Trimming pared 5 bases from V and 5 bases from J, leaving 9 bases between. The length of the CDR3 is 11 residues. Germline CDR1 DFQATT, CDR2 SNEGSKA (reference sequence). CDR3 coding DNA: TGCAGTGCTCACCCTAGGGAGACCCAGTACTTC. Residues: CSAHPRETQYF.

The V and J genes are TRBV10-1 and TRBJ2-2; 7 bases align to TRBD1. The germline CDR1 and CDR2 sequences are WNHNN and SYGVQD (reference sequence). This CDR3 is 14 amino acids long. The J segment lost 2 bases and the V segment lost 6 bases, leaving 3 bases of the junction unmatched. CDR3 sequence reads: CASRRDRNTGELFF. The CDR3 DNA is TGCGCCAGCAGGAGGGACAGAAACACCGGGGAGCTGTTTTTT.

This sequence joins TRBV5-1 and TRBJ2-2; the match to TRBD2 covers 7 bases. Germline lookup yields CDR1 SGHRS and CDR2 YFSETQ. V shed 4 bases and J 4 bases; nucleotides not matched to a gene: 7. The length of the CDR3 is 15 residues. CDR3 region: CASSLSGVSTGELFF. The CDR3 coding sequence is TGCGCCAGCAGCCTGAGCGGGGTCTCCACCGGGGAGCTGTTTTTT.

This rearrangement joins TRBV7-8 to TRBJ1-6; 7 nucleotides match TRBD1. CDR3 length equals 15 residues. Germline V lookup: CDR1 SGHVS, CDR2 FQNEAQ. The V segment lost 5 bases and the J segment 7 bases; nucleotides outside the gene matches: 8. CDR3 amino acids: CASSMSRGTNSPLHF. In DNA form, the CDR3 reads TGTGCCAGCAGCATGAGCAGGGGGACCAATTCACCCCTCCACTTT.

This clone was detected only once. V and J are TRBV6-5 and TRBJ2-7, with 10 bases matching TRBD1. Germline assignment: CDR1 MNHEY and CDR2 SVGAGI. The length of the CDR3 is 15 residues. V dropped 5 bases and J dropped 2; count of bases not matched to a gene: 6. For the CDR3, the DNA is TGTGCCAGCAGTCCCCGGGACAGGGGCCCCTACGAGCAGTACTTC. It yields the protein CASSPRDRGPYEQYF.

Only one count was recorded for this clone. The chain carries TRBV6-1 and TRBJ1-1; D possibly corresponds to TRBD1 (5 bases). Germline values: CDR1 MNHNS, CDR2 SASEGT. V was cut by 0 bases and J by 4 bases, with 18 bases left in between. The CDR3 sequence is 17 residues long. The chain's CDR3 is CASSEALTPGLGTEAFF. CDR3 coding DNA: TGTGCCAGCAGTGAAGCGCTCACCCCAGGGTTAGGCACTGAAGCTTTCTTT.

V usage is TRBV10-3 and J usage is TRBJ2-5, with D possibly matching TRBD1 (6 bases). V was clipped by 5 bases and J by 2 bases, with 15 bases between them. The CDR3 totals 15 residues. Germline V CDR1 and CDR2: ENHRY, SYGVKD. The CDR3 reads CAISIGQRLQETQYF. For the CDR3, the DNA is TGTGCCATCAGTATAGGACAGCGACTGCAAGAGACCCAGTACTTC.

The rearrangement joins TRBV2 to TRBJ2-1; D is possibly TRBD1 (8 bases). The V end was cut by 6 bases, the J end by 15 bases, with 18 bases between. This CDR3 has 12 amino acids. Germline CDR1 SNHLY, CDR2 FYNNEI. CDR3 region: CASRQGGIFGFF. CDR3 coding DNA: TGTGCCAGCAGACAGGGGGGGATTTTCGGGTTCTTC. Based on the CDR3 plus reference TRBV2 and TRBJ2-1, the full variable domain is EPEVTQTPSHQVTQMGQEVILRCVPISNHLYFYWYRQILGQKVEFLVSFYNNEISEKSEIFDDQFSVERPDGSNFTLKIRSTKLEDSAMYFCASRQGGIFGFFGPGTRLTVL.

J is TRBJ2-7 and V is TRBV5-4; maybe TRBD1 (5 bases). The V gene lost 1 base and the J gene lost 5 bases, with 10 bases spanning the gap. The germline CDR1 and CDR2 sequences are SGHNT and YYREEE (reference sequence). The CDR3 is 13 residues long. The CDR3 sequence is CASSLSRAHEQYF. The CDR3 nucleotides are TGTGCCAGCAGCTTGTCCAGGGCCCACGAGCAGTACTTC.

The rearrangement joins TRBV7-2 to TRBJ2-3; 7 bases line up with TRBD1. Germline loops: CDR1 SGHTA, CDR2 FQGNSA. The length of the CDR3 is 14 residues. The V segment lost 1 base and the J segment 5 bases; nucleotides outside the gene matches: 3. The CDR3: CASSLVGQQDTQYF. CDR3 DNA: TGTGCCAGCAGCTTAGTGGGACAGCAAGATACGCAGTATTTT.

This clone was seen once. The rearrangement links TRBV3-1 (or the pseudogene TRBV3-2) to TRBJ1-2; the D gene is possibly TRBD1 (5 bases). Germline V gives CDR1 LGHDT, CDR2 YNNKEL (reference sequence). This CDR3 spans 17 amino acids. Trimming took 0 bases from V and 4 from J, leaving 18 bases between them. The DNA of the CDR3 is TGTGCCAGCAGCCAAGAATCTTTGGGGGGAGTGTCCTATGGCTACACCTTC. As protein: CASSQESLGGVSYGYTF.